The text below deals with one TCR beta chain. Deletions cut 4 bases from V and 2 bases from J, with 10 bases between. This CDR3 has 14 amino acids. Germline V gives CDR1 MNHNY, CDR2 SVGAGI (reference sequence). Data came from immunoSEQ multiplex PCR; TCRdb stores just in-frame clones and leaves some out. The sample holds about 36,000 clones, around four fifths seen once. The data belong to a study of OX40 agonist ivuxolimab in advanced cancers. About the research overall: The patients got ivuxolimab, which is an agonistic anti-OX40 (CD134) antibody. Patients assigned to dose escalation were diagnosed with hepatocellular carcinoma, melanoma, renal cell or head and neck cancer.

The sequencing here drew on CD4+ or CD8+ T cells sorted from blood, taken in a trial of the OX40 agonist ivuxolimab. This TCR was recovered from an adult with an advanced solid tumor such as melanoma, head and neck, liver or kidney cancer. This chain connects TRBV6-6 to TRBJ2-3, with D hard to call. CDR3 region: CASSSWGPTDTQYF. CDR3 sequence (DNA): TGTGCCAGCAGTTCTTGGGGTCCCACAGATACGCAGTATTTT.